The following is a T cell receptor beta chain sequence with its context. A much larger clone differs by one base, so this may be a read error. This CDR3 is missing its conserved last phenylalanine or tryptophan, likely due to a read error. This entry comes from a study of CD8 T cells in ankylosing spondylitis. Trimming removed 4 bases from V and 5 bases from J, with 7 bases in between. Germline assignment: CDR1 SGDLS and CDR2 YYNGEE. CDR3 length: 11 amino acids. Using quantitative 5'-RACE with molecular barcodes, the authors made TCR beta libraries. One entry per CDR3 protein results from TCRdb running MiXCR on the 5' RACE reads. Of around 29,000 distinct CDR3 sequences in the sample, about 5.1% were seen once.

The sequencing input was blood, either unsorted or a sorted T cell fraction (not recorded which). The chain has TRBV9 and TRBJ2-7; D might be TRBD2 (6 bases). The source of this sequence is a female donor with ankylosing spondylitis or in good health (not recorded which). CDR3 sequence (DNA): TGTGCCAGCAGCCGGGAGCACGAGCAGTACCTC. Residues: CASSREHEQYL.